This T cell receptor (beta chain) was observed in a study of OX40 agonist ivuxolimab in advanced cancers. Background on the study: With a range of roughly 20 to 85, age averaged about 59 years, and 75% to 90% were male. General study points: CD8+ T cells were the subset that, on average, had more expanded clones than CD4+.

Comments on this clone: What it binds is unknown.

Libraries were prepared by immunoSEQ multiplex PCR; TCRdb keeps only in-frame clonotypes and omits some of them. This table holds fewer than 25,000 clones, 75% to 90% found once. Blood specimens came from baseline, cycle 4 day 1, and cycle 7 day 1. The J segment lost 2 bases and the V segment lost 5 bases, leaving 5 bases of the junction unmatched. CDR3 length equals 15 residues. Germline assignment: CDR1 LNHDA and CDR2 SQIVND (reference sequence). The sequence derives from an adult with an advanced solid tumor such as melanoma, head and neck, liver or kidney cancer. The source was CD4+ or CD8+ T cells sorted from blood, collected in a trial of the OX40 agonist ivuxolimab. The chain employs TRBV19 and TRBJ2-5; TRBD1 matches 10 bases. The CDR3 reads CASSRTGGEQETQYF. The CDR3, as DNA: TGTGCCAGTAGTCGGACAGGGGGGGAACAAGAGACCCAGTACTTC.